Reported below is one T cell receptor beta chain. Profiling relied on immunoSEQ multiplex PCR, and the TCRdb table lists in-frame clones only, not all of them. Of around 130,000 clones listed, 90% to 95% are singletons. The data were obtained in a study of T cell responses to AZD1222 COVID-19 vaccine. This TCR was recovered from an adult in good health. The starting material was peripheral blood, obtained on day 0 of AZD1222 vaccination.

The CDR3, as DNA: TGTGCCAGCAGCTTAAACGGGGTTGGGAATTCACCCCTCCACTTT. Amino acid sequence: CASSLNGVGNSPLHF. The chain uses TRBV7-3 and TRBJ1-6; D not resolved. The germline V and J ends were trimmed by 1 base and 7 bases, with 11 bases remaining between them. Germline V gene data show CDR1 as SGHTA and CDR2 as FQGTGA. The CDR3 totals 15 residues.